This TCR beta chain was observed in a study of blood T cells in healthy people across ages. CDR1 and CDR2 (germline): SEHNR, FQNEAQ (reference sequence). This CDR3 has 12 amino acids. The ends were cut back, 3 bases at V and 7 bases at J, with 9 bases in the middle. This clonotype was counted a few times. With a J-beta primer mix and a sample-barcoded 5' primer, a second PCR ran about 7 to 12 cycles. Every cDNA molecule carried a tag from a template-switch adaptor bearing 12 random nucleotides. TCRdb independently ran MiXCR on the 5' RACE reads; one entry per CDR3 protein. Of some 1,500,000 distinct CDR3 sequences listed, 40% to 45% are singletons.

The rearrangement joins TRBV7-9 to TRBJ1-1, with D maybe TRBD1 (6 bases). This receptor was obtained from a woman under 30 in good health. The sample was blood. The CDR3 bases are TGTGCCAGCAGCTTCGGACAGTTTGAAGCTTTCTTT. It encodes CASSFGQFEAFF. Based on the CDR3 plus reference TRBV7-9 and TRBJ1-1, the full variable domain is DTGVSQNPRHKITKRGQNVTFRCDPISEHNRLYWYRQTLGQGPEFLTYFQNEAQLEKSRLLSDRFSAERPKGSFSTLEIQRTEQGDSAMYLCASSFGQFEAFFGQGTRLTVV.